What follows describes a single TCR beta chain. Antigen unknown. TCRdb passed the 5' RACE reads through MiXCR, listing each CDR3 protein once. The table includes more than 650,000 distinct CDR3 sequences, 6.1% detected once. This entry belongs to a study of identical twins. Everyone who donated was a healthy Caucasian. Study-level findings and limits: Those out-of-frame alpha sequences shared by twins showed an excess of low generation probability. With monozygotic twins, out-of-frame TCR alpha sharing exceeded what models estimated. Twins shared beta out-of-frame sequences in excess, but this excess was weaker.

Germline values: CDR1 GTSNPN, CDR2 SVGIG (reference sequence). The ends were cut back, 4 bases at V and 8 bases at J, with 8 bases in the middle. The CDR3 sequence is 10 residues long. Sequenced sample: naive T cells sorted from blood. This sequence originates from a man between 18 and 35 years old in good health. The V and J genes are TRBV30 and TRBJ1-2, with D maybe TRBD1 (6 bases). The CDR3 region has the DNA TGTGCCTGGAAGGGGGTCGGCTACACCTTC. It is translated as CAWKGVGYTF.